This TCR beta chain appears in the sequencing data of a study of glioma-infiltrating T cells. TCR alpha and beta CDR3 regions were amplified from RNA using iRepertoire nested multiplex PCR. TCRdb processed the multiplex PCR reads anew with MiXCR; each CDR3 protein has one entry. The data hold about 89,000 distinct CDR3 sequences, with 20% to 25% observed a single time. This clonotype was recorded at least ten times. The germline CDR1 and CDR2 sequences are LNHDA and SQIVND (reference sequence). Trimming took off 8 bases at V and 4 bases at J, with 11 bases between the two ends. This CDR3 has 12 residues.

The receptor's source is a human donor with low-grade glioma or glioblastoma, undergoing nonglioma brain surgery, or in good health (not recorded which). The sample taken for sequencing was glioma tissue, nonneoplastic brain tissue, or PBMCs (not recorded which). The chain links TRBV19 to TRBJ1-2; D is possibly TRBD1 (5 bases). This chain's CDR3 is CASRDGLYGYTF. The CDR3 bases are TGTGCCAGTCGGGACGGACTCTATGGCTACACCTTC.